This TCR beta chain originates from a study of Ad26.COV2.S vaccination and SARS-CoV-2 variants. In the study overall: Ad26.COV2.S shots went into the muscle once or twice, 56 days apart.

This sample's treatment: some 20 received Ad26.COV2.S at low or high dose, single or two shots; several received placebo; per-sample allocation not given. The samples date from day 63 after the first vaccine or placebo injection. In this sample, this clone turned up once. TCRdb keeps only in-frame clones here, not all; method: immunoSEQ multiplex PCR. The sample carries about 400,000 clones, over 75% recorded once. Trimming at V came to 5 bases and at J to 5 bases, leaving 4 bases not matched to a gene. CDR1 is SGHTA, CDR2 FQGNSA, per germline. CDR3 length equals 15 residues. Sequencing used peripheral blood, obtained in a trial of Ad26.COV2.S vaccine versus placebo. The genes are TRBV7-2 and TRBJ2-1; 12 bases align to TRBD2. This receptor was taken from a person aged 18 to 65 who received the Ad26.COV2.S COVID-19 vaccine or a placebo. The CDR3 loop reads CASSGGLAGHNEQFF. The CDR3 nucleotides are TGTGCCAGCAGCGGAGGACTAGCGGGGCACAATGAGCAGTTCTTC.